This T cell receptor beta chain stems from a study of blood T cell repertoires in COVID-19. Across the study: T cells, B-cell-depleted T cells, or PBMCs provided the cDNA or gDNA that served as material.

Here immunoSEQ multiplex PCR was the method, and the copy in TCRdb shows in-frame clones only, minus some. The sample has hundreds of thousands of clones, approximately 88% seen once. Ages ranged from roughly 18 to 100 years, with residence in 24 US areas. The V and J ends lost 5 bases and 10 bases respectively, with 8 bases between them. The CDR3 spans 9 residues. Germline loops: CDR1 DFQATT, CDR2 SNEGSKA (reference sequence). The TCR originated in a woman in her thirties or forties with acute COVID-19. The rearrangement uses TRBV20-1 and TRBJ1-1; no definite D call. Sequencing was done on a sample of PBMCs or T cells enriched from blood (not recorded which). The CDR3 coding sequence is TGCAGTGCTCTTCCGGGAGCTTTCTTT. This translates into CSALPGAFF.